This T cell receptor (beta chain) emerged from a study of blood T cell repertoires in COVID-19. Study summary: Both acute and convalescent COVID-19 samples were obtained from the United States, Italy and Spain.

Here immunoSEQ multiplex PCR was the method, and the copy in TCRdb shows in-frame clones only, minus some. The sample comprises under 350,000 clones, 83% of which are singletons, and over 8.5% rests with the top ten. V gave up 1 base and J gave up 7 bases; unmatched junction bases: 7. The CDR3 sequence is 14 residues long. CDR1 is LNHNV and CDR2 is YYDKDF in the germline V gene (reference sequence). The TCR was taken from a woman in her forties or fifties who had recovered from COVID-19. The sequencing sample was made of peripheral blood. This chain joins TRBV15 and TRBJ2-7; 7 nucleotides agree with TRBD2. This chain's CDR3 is CATSRVGGIGEQYF. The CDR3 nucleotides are TGTGCCACCAGCAGAGTCGGGGGGATTGGGGAGCAGTACTTC.